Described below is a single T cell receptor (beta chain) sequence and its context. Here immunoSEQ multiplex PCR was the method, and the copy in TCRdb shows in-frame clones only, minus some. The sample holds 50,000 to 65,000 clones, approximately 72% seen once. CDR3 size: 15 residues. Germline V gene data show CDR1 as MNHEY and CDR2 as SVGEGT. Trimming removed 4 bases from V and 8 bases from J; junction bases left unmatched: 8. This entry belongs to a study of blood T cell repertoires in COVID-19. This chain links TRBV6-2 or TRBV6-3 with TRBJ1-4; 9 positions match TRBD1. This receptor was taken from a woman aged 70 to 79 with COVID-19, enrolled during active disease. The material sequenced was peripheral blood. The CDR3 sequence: CASSLVGTGREKLFF. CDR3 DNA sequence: TGTGCCAGCAGTTTGGTCGGGACAGGGAGAGAAAAACTGTTTTTT.